This T cell receptor (beta chain) is from a study of blood T cells in healthy people across ages (dated by TCRdb to between 2015 and 2016). For the wider study: In model experiments, roughly one uniquely barcoded TCR beta cDNA molecule per two T cells was captured by template switching. Using deep sequencing normalized with unique cDNA molecular identifiers, the study measured how TCR beta repertoire diversity changes with age. The donors were split into four age groups: young (average around 15 years), middle-aged (39), aged (roughly 68) and long-lived (about 74). Donors of different ages were randomly distributed across sequencing lanes to avoid experimental bias. The study analyzed two additional independent replicas of 1 million unique cDNA reads from the same blood draw for two donors, one aged 18 to 30 and one aged 80 or older. Points the paper makes about the study in general: Bulk unsorted PBMC profiling prevented conclusive comparison of naive and antigen-experienced compartments. As age increased, observed TCR beta diversity per million T cells dropped in a roughly linear way, and a significant reduction was already evident by age around 41. Estimates of total diversity based on one million sequenced T cells were considered lower bounds and underestimates. Because the CMV infection status of the donors was unknown, age-related changes in expanded clonotypes may potentially have been confounded. A strong correlation was found between observed TCR beta diversity and the percentage of naive T cells measured by flow cytometry. The long-lived group showed more naive CD4+ T cells, fewer expanded clones and increased TCR diversity than the aged group, suggesting age selection.

Library prep was done by 5' RACE. Sequencing relied on an Illumina HiSeq 2500. A second 7 to 11 cycle PCR used a sample-barcoded 5' primer and a J-beta primer mix. A unique molecular identifier was introduced onto each TCR beta cDNA molecule by a template-switch 5' adaptor carrying 12 random nucleotides. Each sample yielded at least 2.5 million CDR3-containing paired-end reads. The Mint cDNA synthesis kit, primed by a TRBC-specific oligonucleotide, was used to synthesize first-strand cDNA from all RNA. After uracil-DNA glycosylase treatment, a first 18-cycle PCR used universal primers M1SS and BC2_uni_R on all cDNA. The authors' pipeline ran thus. For normalization, 1 million high-quality reads, each with a distinct molecular identifier, were randomly selected from each sample. Reads sharing molecular identifiers were discarded rather than binned into consensus sequences. MiTCR, with a Q25 quality threshold and the strictest error-elimination algorithm, was used for CDR3 identification, clonotype clustering and error correction. A nonparametric unseen species model with Euler transformation was used to estimate lower-bound total TCR beta diversity. TCRdb trimmed public reads at Q25 via fastp, called clones via MiXCR and kept in-frame beta chains. Identical CDR3 protein sequences are pooled into one entry, listed with their most common genes and DNA. Clone size and V and J calls follow TCRdb, not the original study. The sample profile shows about 970,000 distinct CDR3 sequences; just over 50% of them were found once. The leading ten clones occupy roughly 23% of the sample.

Systemically healthy Caucasian individuals from Russia, some 38 in total and aged 6 to 90 years, were included as donors. Approximately 9.7 milliliters of peripheral blood were drawn from each donor into EDTA-treated Vacutainer tubes. Ficoll-Paque density-gradient centrifugation was used to isolate PBMCs, with at least 6.5 million per sample. Trizol reagent was used to extract total RNA from PBMCs, with at least 5.5 micrograms per sample. For every donor, flow cytometry on a PBMC aliquot measured the percentage of naive CD45RAhigh/CD27high T cells. As to this clonotype: The clone's antigen remains unknown. Per-base qualities were not stored, and no clone one base away is much larger.

Reading from cysteine to phenylalanine, the CDR3 counts 14 amino acids. Only the CDR3 DNA is retained, 42 bases long and in frame from the first base. Germline trimming: 3 bases from V, 6 bases from J; junction bases outside gene matches: 7. The germline V gene supplies CDR1 SGHRS and CDR2 YFSETQ. The TCR comes from a woman aged 60-75 years in good health. This receptor chain uses TRBV5-1 and TRBJ2-7; 9 nucleotides in the junction match TRBD2. The sequenced sample consisted of blood. Here the CDR3 is given as CASSSQTSGLEQYF. The DNA sequence follows: TGCGCCAGCAGCTCCCAGACTAGCGGTCTCGAGCAGTACTTC. With the rest looked up from the reference TRBV5-1 and TRBJ2-7 genes rather than sequenced, the full variable domain is KAGVTQTPRYLIKTRGQQVTLSCSPISGHRSVSWYQQTPGQGLQFLFEYFSETQRNKGNFPGRFSGRQFSNSRSEMNVSTLELGDSALYLCASSSQTSGLEQYFGPGTRLTVT.